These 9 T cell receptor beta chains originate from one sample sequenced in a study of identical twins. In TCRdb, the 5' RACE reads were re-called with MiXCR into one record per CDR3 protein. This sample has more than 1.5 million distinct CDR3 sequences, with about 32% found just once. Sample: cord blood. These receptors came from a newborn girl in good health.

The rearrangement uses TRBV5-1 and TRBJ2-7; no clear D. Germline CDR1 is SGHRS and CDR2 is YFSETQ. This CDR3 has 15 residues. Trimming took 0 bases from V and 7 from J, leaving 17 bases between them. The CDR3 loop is CASSLDIPSYNEQYF. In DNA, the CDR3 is TGCGCCAGCAGCTTGGACATTCCCTCCTACAATGAGCAGTACTTC.

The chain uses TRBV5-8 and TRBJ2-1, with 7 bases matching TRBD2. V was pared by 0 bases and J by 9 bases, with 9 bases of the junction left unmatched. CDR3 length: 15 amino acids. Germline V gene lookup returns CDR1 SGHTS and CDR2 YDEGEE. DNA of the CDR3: TGTGCCAGCAGCTTGGTGGCGGGAGCAGTTATTGAGCAGTTCTTC. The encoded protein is CASSLVAGAVIEQFF. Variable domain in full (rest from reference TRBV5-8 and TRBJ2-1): EAGVTQSPTHLIKTRGQQATLRCSPISGHTSVYWYQQALGLGLQFLLWYDEGEERNRGNFPPRFSGRQFPNYSSELNVNALELEDSALYLCASSLVAGAVIEQFFGPGTRLTVL.

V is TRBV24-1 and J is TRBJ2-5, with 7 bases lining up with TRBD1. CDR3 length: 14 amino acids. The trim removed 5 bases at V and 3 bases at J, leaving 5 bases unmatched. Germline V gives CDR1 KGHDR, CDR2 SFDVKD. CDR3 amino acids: CATSVTDREETQYF. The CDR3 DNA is TGTGCCACCAGTGTTACCGACAGGGAAGAGACCCAGTACTTC.

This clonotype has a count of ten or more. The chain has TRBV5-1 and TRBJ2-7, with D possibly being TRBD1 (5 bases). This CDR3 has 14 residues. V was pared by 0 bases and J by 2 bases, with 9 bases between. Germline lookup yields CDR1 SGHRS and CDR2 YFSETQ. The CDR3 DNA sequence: TGCGCCAGCAGCTTGGGACAGACTCCCTACGAGCAGTACTTC. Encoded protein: CASSLGQTPYEQYF.

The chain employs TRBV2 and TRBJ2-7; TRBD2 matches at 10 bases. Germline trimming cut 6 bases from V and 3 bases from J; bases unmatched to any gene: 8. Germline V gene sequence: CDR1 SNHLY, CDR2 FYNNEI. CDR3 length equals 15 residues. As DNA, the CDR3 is TGTGCCAGCAGAACCGGACTAGCGGAGCTCTACGAGCAGTACTTC. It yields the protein CASRTGLAELYEQYF.

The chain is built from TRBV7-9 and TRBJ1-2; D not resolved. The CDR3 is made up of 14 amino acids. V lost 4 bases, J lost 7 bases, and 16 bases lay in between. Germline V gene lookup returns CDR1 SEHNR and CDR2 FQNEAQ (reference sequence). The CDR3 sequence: CASSSKAFSPGYTF. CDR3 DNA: TGTGCCAGCAGCTCAAAAGCATTCAGTCCTGGCTACACCTTC.

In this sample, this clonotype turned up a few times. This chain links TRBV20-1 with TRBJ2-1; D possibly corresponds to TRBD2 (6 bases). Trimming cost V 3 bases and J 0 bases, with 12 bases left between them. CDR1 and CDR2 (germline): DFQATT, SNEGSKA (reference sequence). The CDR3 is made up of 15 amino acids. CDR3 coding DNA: TGCAGTGCTAGGGGGGGAAAGGGCTCCTACAATGAGCAGTTCTTC. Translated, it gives CSARGGKGSYNEQFF.

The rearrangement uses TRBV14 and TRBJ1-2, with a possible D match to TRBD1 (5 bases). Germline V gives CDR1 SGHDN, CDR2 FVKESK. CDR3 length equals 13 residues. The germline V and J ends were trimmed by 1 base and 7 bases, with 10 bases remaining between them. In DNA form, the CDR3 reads TGTGCCAGCAGCCAAGGGTGGCAGGGTGGCTACACCTTC. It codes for CASSQGWQGGYTF.

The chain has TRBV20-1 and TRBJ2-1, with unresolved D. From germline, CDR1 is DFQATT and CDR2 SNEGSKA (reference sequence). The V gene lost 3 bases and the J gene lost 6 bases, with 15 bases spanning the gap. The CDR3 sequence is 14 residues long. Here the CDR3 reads CSASTAARGNEQFF. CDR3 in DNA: TGCAGTGCTAGTACCGCCGCCCGAGGCAATGAGCAGTTCTTC.